This T cell receptor (beta chain) appears in the sequencing data of a study of regulatory T cells in long-lasting Graves disease. The authors built TCR beta libraries using iRepertoire HTBI primers and Arm-PCR of CDR3 regions. MiXCR was run by TCRdb on the multiplex PCR reads, yielding one entry per CDR3 protein. The sample contains hundreds of thousands of distinct CDR3 sequences, 13% of which appear only once. This clonotype was observed many times. The antigen is undetermined. An end of the junction differs from the germline gene, which may be a read error. Study outcomes and limitations: Only a small sample size was used, which may have cut accuracy.

Time point given: newly diagnosed GD, antithyroid drugs for less than 3 months. PBMCs were the source of the RNA used for TCR sequencing. The germline CDR1 and CDR2 sequences are SEHNR and FQNEAQ (reference sequence). This CDR3 comprises 13 residues. The sample was also linked to a second study, of T cells in Graves' hyperthyroidism and ophthalmopathy. Turning to that study: Newly diagnosed hyperthyroidism, duration under 2 months, in patients aged 18 to 65. In the first-round RT-PCR of the TCR CDR3, the HTBI primer set was used. Most clonotypes expanded in the thyroid (above 0.001) were also present in blood.

This specimen consisted of peripheral blood mononuclear cells (PBMCs), obtained at new diagnosis, from a patient treated with antithyroid drugs. This chain connects TRBV7-9 to TRBJ2-7; D possibly corresponds to TRBD1 (5 bases). The receptor comes from a man aged 25-45 years with Graves disease. In nucleotides, the CDR3 is TGCGCCAGCAGCCGCCCGGACATCTACGAGCAGTACTTC. Translating it yields CASSRPDIYEQYF.